These 20 T cell receptor beta chains came from one sample sequenced in a study of CD8 T cells in ankylosing spondylitis. TCRdb analysed the 5' RACE reads with MiXCR anew, one entry per CDR3 protein. The table includes hundreds of thousands of distinct CDR3 sequences, 8% to 9.5% detected once. Specimen: blood, either unsorted or a sorted T cell fraction (not recorded which). The receptors were sampled from a male donor with ankylosing spondylitis or in good health (not recorded which).

Comment on this clonotype: The junction departs from germline at one end; a sequencing error may be responsible. This chain joins TRBV7-9 and TRBJ1-2; 8 bases map to TRBD1. Per germline, CDR1 SEHNR and CDR2 FQNEAQ (reference sequence). This CDR3 is 14 amino acids long. CDR3 residues: CASSQGQDIYGYSF. The CDR3, as DNA: TGTGCCAGCAGCCAGGGACAGGACATCTATGGCTACTCCTTC.

This clonotype was counted at least ten times. The chain links TRBV5-1 to TRBJ2-1; the match to TRBD2 covers 13 bases. CDR1 and CDR2 (germline): SGHRS, YFSETQ. The CDR3 loop spans 18 amino acids. The V and J ends lost 6 bases and 6 bases, in that order; junction bases with no gene match: 15. The DNA of the CDR3 is TGCGCCAGCACTCTAACTAGCGGGAGGGCCGCCGATGTCAATGAGCAGTTCTTC. Protein sequence: CASTLTSGRAADVNEQFF.

This clonotype was counted at least ten times. The chain has TRBV20-1 and TRBJ2-5; TRBD1 matches at 8 bases. Germline lookup yields CDR1 DFQATT and CDR2 SNEGSKA (reference sequence). Trimming removed 4 bases from V and 5 bases from J; junction bases left unmatched: 6. This CDR3 is 13 amino acids long. The CDR3 reads CSANDRGMETQYF. For the CDR3, the DNA is TGCAGTGCTAACGACAGGGGAATGGAGACCCAGTACTTC.

This clonotype occurred a few times. The chain is built from TRBV2 and TRBJ2-7; D is ambiguous. Germline CDR1 SNHLY, CDR2 FYNNEI. CDR3 size: 17 residues. The ends were cut back, 5 bases at V and 2 bases at J, with 22 bases in the middle. The CDR3 region is CASSRELGGAFAYEQYF. CDR3 coding DNA: TGTGCCAGCAGTCGAGAGTTGGGCGGTGCCTTCGCCTACGAGCAGTACTTC.

The V gene is TRBV30, the J gene TRBJ2-1, with D perhaps TRBD2 (6 bases). V was trimmed by 2 bases and J by 7 bases, leaving 24 bases between them. Germline V gene data show CDR1 as GTSNPN and CDR2 as SVGIG (reference sequence). There are 17 residues in the CDR3. The CDR3 DNA is TGTGCCTGGAGTAGGCCCCCCCGAGGTAGCGGAGCAAATGAGCAGTTCTTC. Its translation is CAWSRPPRGSGANEQFF.

This sequence joins TRBV7-9 and TRBJ2-1, with TRBD2 matching 9 bases. V shed 3 bases, J shed 5 bases, and the junction held 8 bases outside the gene matches. The CDR3 spans 16 residues. Germline V gives CDR1 SEHNR, CDR2 FQNEAQ (reference sequence). CDR3 amino acids: CASSFRREGRNNEQFF. CDR3 bases: TGTGCCAGCAGCTTCCGGCGGGAGGGCCGGAACAATGAGCAGTTCTTC.

This clonotype has ten or more counts. J is TRBJ2-1 and V is TRBV20-1; no clear D gene. Germline assignment: CDR1 DFQATT and CDR2 SNEGSKA (reference sequence). Trimming stripped 6 bases from V and 6 bases from J, with 12 bases between. The CDR3 has 12 residues. The CDR3 sequence: CSAWQAGNEQFF. In nucleotides, the CDR3 is TGCAGTGCCTGGCAGGCCGGCAATGAGCAGTTCTTC.

In its sample, this clonotype was seen many times. The rearrangement uses TRBV6-5 and TRBJ2-1; weak D call: TRBD1 (5 bases). Germline CDR1 MNHEY, CDR2 SVGAGI. The CDR3 has 14 amino acids. V lost 1 base, J lost 5 bases, and 9 bases lay in between. The DNA for the CDR3 is TGTGCCAGCAGTTACTTCAGGGAAAACAATGAGCAGTTCTTC. It specifies CASSYFRENNEQFF.

The genes are TRBV30 and TRBJ1-4; D gene ambiguous. In germline, CDR1 is GTSNPN, CDR2 SVGIG (reference sequence). CDR3 length: 11 residues. Trimming left V 3 bases short and J 4 bases short, with 3 bases between. CDR3 amino acids: CAWSHNEKLFF. CDR3 sequence (DNA): TGTGCCTGGAGCCATAATGAAAAACTGTTTTTT.

As for this clonotype: Since a much larger clone is just one base distant, this may be a read error. The rearrangement joins TRBV20-1 to TRBJ2-7; no clear D. The germline V gene has CDR1 DFQATT and CDR2 SNEGSKA (reference sequence). V was clipped by 3 bases and J by 2 bases, with 11 bases between them. The CDR3 length is 13 residues. CDR3 DNA: TGCAGTGCTAGTCTCCCAGACGCCTACGAGCAGTACTTC. Its translation is CSASLPDAYEQYF.

This clonotype has a count of ten or more. The rearrangement links TRBV7-9 to TRBJ2-1; 10 bases match TRBD1. V lost 5 bases and J lost 7; bases outside the gene matches: 8. Germline CDR1 is SEHNR and CDR2 is FQNEAQ (reference sequence). CDR3 length: 15 residues. The CDR3 DNA reads TGTGCCAGCAGCCCCAGGGACAGGGGCTCGAATGAGCAGTTCTTC. Its translation: CASSPRDRGSNEQFF.

In this sample, this clonotype turned up many times. V and J are TRBV7-9 and TRBJ2-7; TRBD2 is a possible D gene (5 bases). Germline V CDR1 and CDR2: SEHNR, FQNEAQ (reference sequence). The CDR3 has 13 residues. V lost 1 base and J lost 4, with 8 bases in between. CDR3 sequence (DNA): TGTGCCAGCAGCTTAGGATCGGGGTACGAGCAGTACTTC. Translation: CASSLGSGYEQYF. The variable domain in full, with the rest retrieved from reference TRBV7-9 and TRBJ2-7, is DTGVSQNPRHKITKRGQNVTFRCDPISEHNRLYWYRQTLGQGPEFLTYFQNEAQLEKSRLLSDRFSAERPKGSFSTLEIQRTEQGDSAMYLCASSLGSGYEQYFGPGTRLTVT.

This clonotype was detected many times. This chain connects TRBV11-1 to TRBJ1-1, with D unresolved. Trimming took 5 bases from V and 8 from J, leaving 15 bases between them. Germline V CDR1 and CDR2: SGHAT, FQDESV (reference sequence). This CDR3 spans 13 amino acids. This CDR3 is CASSPRGREEAFF. In DNA form, the CDR3 reads TGTGCCAGCAGCCCCCGGGGTCGAGAAGAAGCTTTCTTT.

In regard to this clonotype: The junction does not match germline at one end; this may be a read error. This chain links TRBV20-1 with TRBJ2-7, with D possibly called TRBD1 or TRBD2 (5 bases each). The CDR3 has 11 amino acids. Germline V gives CDR1 DFQATT, CDR2 SNEGSKA (reference sequence). CDR3 sequence reads: CSAREGAGVRF. In nucleotides, the CDR3 is TGCAGTGCTAGAGAAGGGGCGGGCGTGCGATTC.

Ten or more counts support this clonotype. The gene calls are TRBV20-1 and TRBJ2-3; TRBD1 is a possible D gene (7 bases). The length of the CDR3 is 16 residues. Trimming removed 3 bases from V and 4 bases from J, with 20 bases in between. Per germline, CDR1 DFQATT and CDR2 SNEGSKA (reference sequence). DNA for the CDR3: TGCAGTGCTAGTAAGAACAGGGGAGGTTGGGCAGATACGCAGTATTTT. Residues: CSASKNRGGWADTQYF.

This clonotype turned up a few times. This chain joins TRBV7-9 and TRBJ1-5; D remains ambiguous. There are 14 residues in the CDR3. V was trimmed by 3 bases and J by 3 bases, leaving 9 bases between them. Germline-derived CDR1 and CDR2 are SEHNR and FQNEAQ (reference sequence). Written as DNA, the CDR3 is TGTGCCAGCAGCTTTGGATCATTCAATCAGCCCCAGCATTTT. Encoded protein: CASSFGSFNQPQHF.

This clonotype has only a few counts. The rearrangement uses TRBV30 and TRBJ2-4; 8 bases line up with TRBD2. The germline V gene has CDR1 GTSNPN and CDR2 SVGIG (reference sequence). V lost 1 base to trimming and J lost 9 bases; unmatched junction nucleotides: 11. The CDR3 covers 15 residues. CDR3 protein: CAWSGASGPLSIQYF. In DNA, the CDR3 is TGTGCCTGGAGTGGTGCTAGCGGGCCCCTCAGCATTCAGTACTTC.

This clonotype was detected many times. The chain employs TRBV24-1 and TRBJ2-3; possibly TRBD1 or TRBD2 for D (5 bases each). V gave up 7 bases and J gave up 0 bases, with 7 bases separating them. The germline gives CDR1 KGHDR, CDR2 SFDVKD. This CDR3 has 13 amino acids. CDR3 amino acids: CATSRDSTDTQYF. CDR3 DNA: TGTGCCACCAGCCGGGACAGCACAGATACGCAGTATTTT.

There are many counts of this clonotype. The CDR3 nucleotides are TGTGCCAGCGGGACAGGGGTCGGATTCGGAGAGACCCAGTACTTC. This encodes CASGTGVGFGETQYF. V gene TRBV2 combines with J gene TRBJ2-5, with 10 bases fitting TRBD1. In germline, CDR1 is SNHLY, CDR2 FYNNEI. J was trimmed by 4 bases and V by 8 bases; bases with no gene match: 10. The CDR3 runs 15 residues.

The chain has TRBV4-3 and TRBJ2-4; TRBD2 is a possible D gene (6 bases). The CDR3 extends over 17 amino acids. The V gene lost 1 base and the J gene lost 1 base, with 14 bases spanning the gap. Germline lookup yields CDR1 LGHNA and CDR2 YSLEER. CDR3 sequence (DNA): TGCGCCAGCAGCCAAGCTTCCGCGGGGCTGGCCAAAAACATTCAGTACTTC. Amino acid sequence: CASSQASAGLAKNIQYF.